This T cell receptor beta chain was found in a study of blood T cell repertoires in COVID-19. Authors' methods: Counts of nucleated cells, estimated from reference gene primer amplification, were obtained. Some clones are missing from TCRdb's copy, which holds only in-frame ones; the method was immunoSEQ multiplex PCR. V and J calls and clone size are as listed in that table; D and trimming were resolved from the DNA. The sample records 400,000 or so clones, roughly nine tenths being singletons. Trimming removed 3 bases from V and 2 bases from J; junction bases left unmatched: 6. The CDR3 has 16 residues. CDR1 and CDR2 from the germline V gene are MRHNA and SNTAGT. Participant-reported clinical history was the basis for cohort assignment.

Sequenced material: PBMCs or T cells enriched from blood (not recorded which). This sequence was found in a man younger than 40 who had recovered from COVID-19. The rearrangement uses TRBV6-4 and TRBJ2-1; 8 bases fit TRBD2. The CDR3 is CASSEYVLAAYNEQFF. DNA of the CDR3: TGTGCCAGCAGTGAATATGTACTAGCGGCCTACAATGAGCAGTTCTTC.